The entry below describes one T cell receptor beta chain. The antigen is not known. The sample is drawn from a study of cytomegalovirus exposure and HLA in healthy donors. Study results and caveats: Earlier analysis looked at TCR beta V segments, and most were productive about 87% or about 30% of the time. With DRB1 most and HLA-C fewest, TCR association rates differed between HLA loci in a later analysis.

Primers included in the PCR were 60 Vbeta and 13 Jbeta primers. The repertoire was sequenced with immunoSEQ multiplex PCR; TCRdb's copy has only in-frame clones and lacks some. Recorded here are around 70,000 clones; the top ten clones represent roughly 1.7%. In germline, CDR1 is MGHRA, CDR2 YSYEKL. V lost 0 bases and J 8 bases, leaving 16 bases between the germline ends. The CDR3 has 16 amino acids. Sequencing was performed on PBMCs. This TCR came from a woman in her 30s in good health and CMV-seronegative. V usage is TRBV4-1 and J usage is TRBJ1-4; possibly TRBD1 for D (6 bases). The CDR3 spells CASSQDGDKYFEKLFF. As DNA, the CDR3 is TGCGCCAGCAGCCAAGATGGGGACAAGTATTTCGAAAAACTGTTTTTT.